One and the same sample provided the 20 T cell receptor beta chains below, sequenced in a study of T cells after posttransplantation cyclophosphamide (TCRdb year 2016). Library method: the immunoSEQ multiplex PCR assay. TCRdb's version of the immuneACCESS table is confined to in-frame rearrangements and falls short of the full clone set. An unresolved V gene accounts for under half of the shortfall where checked; the remainder is of unknown origin. For this sample the table reports some 35,000 clones, with no clone seen just once. Jointly, the top ten make up about 6.4% of the sample. The specimen was PBMCs. All receptors come from a man aged 25 to 40 in good health and a related stem cell transplant donor.

The sample holds a few counts of this clone. The rearrangement links TRBV11-3 to TRBJ2-3; the D gene is possibly TRBD1 (5 bases). In germline, CDR1 is SGHNT, CDR2 YENEEA. The CDR3 covers 16 residues. V dropped 4 bases and J dropped 0 bases, with 14 bases sitting between them. CDR3 DNA: TGTGCCAGCAGCTATGGGGCCGGAAAAAGCACAGATACGCAGTATTTT. Its translation is CASSYGAGKSTDTQYF.

This sequence joins TRBV19 and TRBJ1-1, with 8 bases lining up with TRBD1. Trimming took 5 bases from V and 6 from J; bases not matched to a gene: 8. The CDR3 spans 14 residues. The V gene's germline CDR1 is LNHDA and CDR2 SQIVND (reference sequence). Here the CDR3 reads CASSLSYRGSEAFF. The CDR3 bases are TGTGCCAGTAGTCTATCCTACAGGGGGTCTGAAGCTTTCTTT.

At least ten counts were recorded for this clone. The chain combines TRBV5-1 with TRBJ2-7, with 10 bases lining up with TRBD1. Germline V gives CDR1 SGHRS, CDR2 YFSETQ. CDR3 length equals 14 residues. V shed 3 bases and J 6 bases; nucleotides not matched to a gene: 6. The CDR3 nucleotides are TGCGCCAGCAGCTCCCGGGACAGGGGTAGCGAGCAGTACTTC. It codes for CASSSRDRGSEQYF.

This clone has a count of ten or more. CDR3 DNA sequence: TGTGCCAGCAGCTTGGACATTGGAAACACCATATATTTT. Encoded protein: CASSLDIGNTIYF. The chain employs TRBV7-2 and TRBJ1-3; D might be TRBD1 (5 bases). With 3 bases removed from V and 3 bases from J, the gap between germline ends came to 6 bases. Per germline, CDR1 SGHTA and CDR2 FQGNSA. This CDR3 has 13 residues.

The CDR3, as DNA: TGTGCCAGCAGTTCCCTAAGTCTGAAGACCCAGTACTTC. Its translation: CASSSLSLKTQYF. V usage is TRBV6-5 and J usage is TRBJ2-5; D is unclear. This CDR3 is built from 13 residues. Deletions cut 4 bases from V and 6 bases from J, with 12 bases between. Germline loops: CDR1 MNHEY, CDR2 SVGAGI.

This clone was found many times. This chain uses TRBV6-2 or TRBV6-3 with TRBJ1-2, with TRBD1 matching 7 bases. The germline gives CDR1 MNHEY, CDR2 SVGEGT. The junction had 19 bases not matched to a gene; V was cut back by 10 bases and J by 8 bases. CDR3 length: 15 residues. The CDR3 coding sequence is TGTGCCACCGCAAAATCGGGTGGACAGGCTTGGGGCTACACCTTC. Translating it yields CATAKSGGQAWGYTF.

This clone was detected many times. The chain links TRBV27 to TRBJ2-3; 8 nucleotides agree with TRBD2. This CDR3 is built from 15 residues. CDR1 and CDR2 from the germline V gene are MNHEY and SMNVEV (reference sequence). V lost 2 bases, J lost 4 bases, and 5 bases stayed unmatched. The CDR3 DNA sequence: TGTGCCAGCAGTTTAAGGGCGGGGGGCCCAGATACGCAGTATTTT. It translates to CASSLRAGGPDTQYF.

This clone has just a few counts. The J gene is TRBJ2-5, the V gene TRBV9, with D uncertain. V dropped 0 bases and J dropped 1 base, with 10 bases sitting between them. Germline V CDR1 and CDR2: SGDLS, YYNGEE. There are 15 residues in the CDR3. The CDR3 loop reads CASSVGVGSQETQYF. DNA for the CDR3: TGTGCCAGCAGCGTAGGGGTAGGGTCCCAAGAGACCCAGTACTTC.

This clone was seen at least ten times. The rearrangement uses TRBV5-4 and TRBJ1-2; 9 bases fit TRBD1. Germline V lookup: CDR1 SGHNT, CDR2 YYREEE (reference sequence). The CDR3 has 14 amino acids. The trim removed 2 bases at V and 4 bases at J, leaving 3 bases unmatched. CDR3 residues: CASSFGDRAYGYTF. The CDR3 coding sequence is TGTGCCAGCAGCTTTGGGGACAGGGCCTATGGCTACACCTTC.

This clone was counted at least ten times. This chain connects TRBV19 to TRBJ1-1; 10 bases are a match to TRBD1. The CDR3 is made up of 20 amino acids. CDR1 is LNHDA and CDR2 is SQIVND in the germline V gene (reference sequence). The V segment lost 2 bases and the J segment 0 bases; nucleotides outside the gene matches: 15. The CDR3 reads CASSIIPQGQGPGLNTEAFF. CDR3 DNA: TGTGCCAGTAGTATAATCCCACAGGGACAGGGGCCGGGTCTGAACACTGAAGCTTTCTTT.

This clone was seen ten or more times. In DNA form, the CDR3 reads TGCGCCAGCAGCCAAGACGGGCAGGGGCACACCGGGGAGCTGTTTTTT. It yields the protein CASSQDGQGHTGELFF. The chain links TRBV4-1 to TRBJ2-2, with TRBD1 as a possible D gene (6 bases). The CDR3 is 16 residues long. Between the trimmed V and J ends, which lost 0 bases and 3 bases, there was a span of 11 bases. In germline, CDR1 is MGHRA, CDR2 YSYEKL.

This clone is labeled as medium-sized. This chain uses TRBV6-4 with TRBJ2-3, with TRBD2 matching over 10 bases. Losses at the gene ends were 3 bases for V and 5 bases for J; bases not matched to a gene: 5. Germline assignment: CDR1 MRHNA and CDR2 SNTAGT. The length of the CDR3 is 15 residues. The CDR3 spells CASSESSGGQDTQYF. The CDR3, as DNA: TGTGCCAGCAGTGAGTCTAGCGGGGGTCAAGATACGCAGTATTTT.

Many counts were recorded for this clone. The chain is built from TRBV7-8 and TRBJ2-1, with 9 bases aligning to TRBD1. Per the germline V gene, CDR1 is SGHVS and CDR2 is FQNEAQ. CDR3 length: 13 amino acids. V shed 1 base and J 9 bases; nucleotides not matched to a gene: 1. The CDR3 sequence: CASSLGDRVEQFF. The CDR3 region has the DNA TGTGCCAGCAGCTTAGGGGACAGGGTTGAGCAGTTCTTC.

This clone was found many times. The chain recombines TRBV4-3 with TRBJ2-7; TRBD1 agrees at 8 bases. The CDR3 loop spans 15 amino acids. Germline values: CDR1 LGHNA, CDR2 YSLEER. The V gene end was trimmed by 2 bases and the J gene end by 2 bases; junction bases not matched to a gene: 5. The CDR3 DNA reads as TGCGCCAGCAGCCAATACAGGGGGATCACCTACGAGCAGTACTTC. Protein product: CASSQYRGITYEQYF.

This clone was observed at least ten times. The rearrangement joins TRBV11-3 to TRBJ2-1; TRBD1 aligns across 9 bases. The CDR3 sequence is 13 residues long. Germline trimming cut 5 bases from V and 9 bases from J; bases unmatched to any gene: 5. Germline V lookup: CDR1 SGHNT, CDR2 YENEEA. This CDR3 reads CASSLQGAGEQFF. CDR3 sequence (DNA): TGTGCCAGCAGCCTACAGGGGGCGGGTGAGCAGTTCTTC.

This clone was detected ten times or more. The chain uses TRBV19 and TRBJ1-1; TRBD1 matches 9 bases. This CDR3 comprises 16 residues. The V and J ends lost 4 bases and 4 bases, in that order; junction bases with no gene match: 10. Germline V gives CDR1 LNHDA, CDR2 SQIVND (reference sequence). The CDR3 sequence is CASSTKQGARVTEAFF. The CDR3 DNA sequence: TGTGCCAGTAGTACTAAACAGGGGGCGCGGGTCACTGAAGCTTTCTTT.

This clone was seen at least ten times. The chain combines TRBV27 with TRBJ1-4; 7 bases line up with TRBD1. After removal of 5 bases from V and 3 bases from J, the junction contained 18 bases not matched to a gene. The CDR3 runs 19 residues. Germline lookup yields CDR1 MNHEY and CDR2 SMNVEV (reference sequence). The DNA for the CDR3 is TGTGCCAGCAGTCCACGTTCCGGGGCAGGGGGAAGAGCTAATGAAAAACTGTTTTTT. As protein: CASSPRSGAGGRANEKLFF.

This clone was counted at least ten times. The genes are TRBV12-3 or TRBV12-4 and TRBJ1-6; 7 nucleotides align to TRBD1. The CDR3 length is 13 residues. J gave up 7 bases and V 6 bases, and 3 bases lay outside the gene matches. The CDR3 DNA reads TGTGCCAGCAGGAGACAGGGAAATTCACCCCTCCACTTT. This sequence encodes CASRRQGNSPLHF.

The chain couples TRBV5-1 to TRBJ2-5; 14 bases agree with TRBD2. The trim removed 4 bases at V and 4 bases at J, leaving 12 bases unmatched. The CDR3 sequence is 18 residues long. Germline lookup yields CDR1 SGHRS and CDR2 YFSETQ. CDR3 bases: TGCGCCAGCAGCCCCGCCGGGACTAGCGGGGGAAGCCTAGAGACCCAGTACTTC. It is translated as CASSPAGTSGGSLETQYF.

This clone was recorded many times. The rearrangement links TRBV7-9 to TRBJ2-7; the D gene is possibly TRBD1 (5 bases). Germline V gives CDR1 SEHNR, CDR2 FQNEAQ (reference sequence). Trimming left V 10 bases short and J 0 bases short, with 19 bases between. This CDR3 has 15 residues. The CDR3 loop reads CATSRGAGNSYEQYF. Written as DNA, the CDR3 is TGTGCCACCTCCCGTGGGGCAGGGAACTCCTACGAGCAGTACTTC.